These T cell receptor beta chains were read from a single sample in a study of cytomegalovirus exposure and HLA in healthy donors. TCRdb's copy holds only in-frame clones and misses some; the assay was immunoSEQ multiplex PCR. The sample lists 75,000 or so clones, around 76% occurring once. The sample was PBMCs. All receptors come from a woman in her 30s in good health and CMV-seropositive. The CDR3 runs from the conserved cysteine through the conserved F or W. A D gene is named only where the DNA matches it firmly. Rows may omit the clone size; those that give it use once, few, many or a size class.

>TRBV10-3|NA|TRBJ2-7|once
CAISGGRSYEQYF
TGTGCCATCAGTGGGGGGAGGTCCTACGAGCAGTACTTC
>TRBV27|NA|TRBJ1-1|NA
CASSLETENTEAFF
TGTGCCAGCAGTCTCGAGACTGAGAACACTGAAGCTTTCTTT
>TRBV6-6|TRBD2|TRBJ2-7|NA
CASTRTSGRSVEQYF
TGTGCCAGCACCCGGACTAGCGGGAGATCTGTCGAGCAGTACTTC
>TRBV7-2|NA|TRBJ2-2|NA
CASSALAGNTGELFF
TGTGCCAGCAGCGCACTAGCAGGGAACACCGGGGAGCTGTTTTTT
>TRBV7-8|NA|TRBJ1-3|NA
CASSLVFTGGNTIYF
TGTGCCAGCAGCTTAGTTTTCACAGGTGGAAACACCATATATTTT
>TRBV7-9|NA|TRBJ1-5|few
CASSENRDNQPQHF
TGTGCCAGCAGCGAAAACAGGGACAACCAGCCCCAGCATTTT
>TRBV4-2|TRBD2|TRBJ2-2|NA
CASSQGNSGRAGSTGELFF
TGTGCCAGCAGCCAAGGGAACAGCGGGAGGGCCGGTAGCACCGGGGAGCTGTTTTTT
>TRBV6-5|NA|TRBJ2-1|NA
CASSYGTYNEQFF
TGTGCCAGCAGTTACGGCACCTACAATGAGCAGTTCTTC
>TRBV6-1|NA|TRBJ2-7|NA
CASRTRERGHYEQYF
TGTGCCAGCAGGACTCGCGAGCGGGGACACTACGAGCAGTACTTC
>TRBV2|TRBD1|TRBJ1-4|few
CASRGTGGGEKLFF
TGTGCCAGCAGGGGAACAGGGGGCGGTGAAAAACTGTTTTTT
>TRBV5-1|NA|TRBJ1-3|NA
CASSHGGSRNTIYF
TGCGCCAGCAGCCACGGGGGGAGTAGAAACACCATATATTTT
>TRBV14|NA|TRBJ1-3|NA
CASSQGRGAGGNTIYF
TGTGCCAGCAGCCAAGGTAGAGGAGCTGGTGGAAACACCATATATTTT
>TRBV28|NA|TRBJ1-1|few
CASSPGGTEAFF
TGTGCCAGCAGCCCGGGAGGCACTGAAGCTTTCTTT
>TRBV10-1|TRBD2|TRBJ2-4|NA
CASSESSSGGGIQYF
TGCGCCAGCAGTGAGTCCTCGTCTGGGGGGGGTATTCAGTACTTC
>TRBV30|TRBD2|TRBJ2-5|NA
CAWSFGTIEETQYF
TGTGCCTGGAGTTTTGGGACTATTGAAGAGACCCAGTACTTC
>TRBV30|NA|TRBJ1-1|NA
CAWPWRGRRTEAFF
TGTGCCTGGCCGTGGCGGGGGCGCAGAACTGAAGCTTTCTTT
>TRBV5-1|NA|TRBJ2-7|many
CASSFTSSYEQYF
TGCGCCAGCAGCTTCACTAGCTCCTACGAGCAGTACTTC
>TRBV29-1|NA|TRBJ1-1|NA
CSVRRQMNTEAFF
TGCAGCGTACGGAGACAGATGAACACTGAAGCTTTCTTT
>TRBV28|NA|TRBJ2-7|NA
CASTPTGGRSSYEQYF
TGTGCCAGCACCCCGACTGGAGGGAGAAGCTCCTACGAGCAGTACTTC
>TRBV7-8|NA|TRBJ1-3|few
CASSLEAVYSGNTIYF
TGTGCCAGCAGCTTAGAGGCGGTTTACTCTGGAAACACCATATATTTT
>TRBV11-3|NA|TRBJ2-3|NA
CASSPNGDTQYF
TGTGCCAGCAGCCCCAACGGAGATACGCAGTATTTT
>TRBV5-1|TRBD1|TRBJ2-7|NA
CASTQRQGSYEQYF
TGCGCCAGCACCCAGAGACAGGGGTCCTACGAGCAGTACTTC
>TRBV5-7|TRBD1|TRBJ2-3|NA
CASSLLGQGRPDTQYF
TGTGCCAGCAGCTTGTTGGGACAGGGGCGCCCAGATACGCAGTATTTT
>TRBV6-5|NA|TRBJ1-5|NA
CASSYREGQPQHF
TGTGCCAGCAGTTACAGGGAGGGACAGCCCCAGCATTTT
>TRBV9|NA|TRBJ2-1|NA
CASSPRDFSKDEQFF
TGTGCCAGCTCCCCCCGGGACTTCAGTAAGGATGAGCAGTTCTTC
>TRBV29-1|TRBD1|TRBJ1-2|NA
CSVEEGAGGKGYTF
TGCAGCGTTGAAGAGGGGGCAGGGGGTAAGGGCTACACCTTC
>TRBV4-2|TRBD2|TRBJ2-2|NA
CASSQETGGRTGELFF
TGTGCCAGCAGCCAAGAAACGGGAGGGCGAACCGGGGAGCTGTTTTTT
>TRBV6-5|TRBD2|TRBJ2-7|NA
CASTTSGMYEQYF
TGTGCCAGCACGACTAGCGGGATGTACGAGCAGTACTTC
>TRBV28|TRBD1|TRBJ2-1|NA
CASSSIITGTGGVYNEQFF
TGTGCCAGCAGTTCAATTATAACCGGGACAGGGGGCGTTTACAATGAGCAGTTCTTC
>TRBV11-2|TRBD1|TRBJ2-3|NA
CATNKGRGQGTDTQYF
TGTGCCACCAATAAGGGTCGAGGACAGGGCACAGATACGCAGTATTTT